Presented here are 19 T cell receptor beta chains from one specimen sequenced in a study of cytomegalovirus exposure and HLA in healthy donors. A multiplex PCR was run with 60 Vbeta primers and 13 Jbeta primers. The data were produced by immunoSEQ multiplex PCR, yet TCRdb's version contains in-frame clones alone and is incomplete. Of more than 95,000 clones detected, around three quarters appear once; the ten largest clones hold approximately 3.9%. The sample comprised PBMCs. The receptors originated from a man aged 40-49 years in good health and CMV-seronegative.

V is TRBV10-3 and J is TRBJ2-3; 10 bases line up with TRBD2. The CDR3 is 15 residues long. V lost 2 bases, J lost 2 bases, and 1 base stayed unmatched. In germline, CDR1 is ENHRY, CDR2 SYGVKD. The CDR3 DNA sequence: TGTGCCATCAGTGAGACTAGCGGGACCACAGATACGCAGTATTTT. Translated, it gives CAISETSGTTDTQYF.

The V call is TRBV4-3, the J call TRBJ1-2; 7 nucleotides agree with TRBD1. CDR3 length equals 14 residues. Germline V gene lookup returns CDR1 LGHNA and CDR2 YSLEER. V was pared by 0 bases and J by 5 bases, with 3 bases of the junction left unmatched. The CDR3 DNA reads as TGCGCCAGCAGCCAAGATGCAGGGGGTTATGGCTACACCTTC. Residues: CASSQDAGGYGYTF.

This clone has more than one count but fewer than ten. This chain joins TRBV5-5 and TRBJ2-1, with unresolved D. The CDR3 consists of 17 residues. V dropped 5 bases and J dropped 4 bases, with 22 bases sitting between them. In germline, CDR1 is SGHKS, CDR2 YYEKEE (reference sequence). CDR3 protein: CASSDLDEPFSYNEQFF. CDR3 bases: TGTGCCAGCAGTGATCTCGATGAGCCTTTCTCTTACAATGAGCAGTTCTTC.

V gene TRBV18 combines with J gene TRBJ2-3; D might be TRBD2 (5 bases). The ends were cut back, 2 bases at V and 4 bases at J, with 10 bases in the middle. Germline V gene data show CDR1 as KGHSH and CDR2 as LQKENI. The CDR3 has 14 amino acids. The CDR3 spells CASSPGGLPDTQYF. DNA for the CDR3: TGTGCCAGCTCACCAGGCGGACTTCCAGATACGCAGTATTTT.

The rearrangement links TRBV2 to TRBJ1-2; D remains ambiguous. Germline CDR1 is SNHLY and CDR2 is FYNNEI. CDR3 size: 13 residues. Trimming took off 3 bases at V and 3 bases at J, with 8 bases between the two ends. CDR3 sequence: CASSDRQYYGYTF. The CDR3 nucleotides read TGTGCCAGCAGTGACAGGCAGTACTATGGCTACACCTTC.

This rearrangement joins TRBV9 to TRBJ2-7, with D perhaps TRBD2 (8 bases). The CDR3 loop spans 14 amino acids. Germline CDR1 is SGDLS and CDR2 is YYNGEE. Deletions cut 4 bases from V and 5 bases from J, with 16 bases between. In DNA form, the CDR3 reads TGTGCCAGCAGCCCCGGGAGGGGGCGGGACGAGCAGTACTTC. It yields the protein CASSPGRGRDEQYF.

The V and J genes are TRBV18 and TRBJ1-3; D is possibly TRBD1 (5 bases). The CDR3 totals 14 residues. Germline values: CDR1 KGHSH, CDR2 LQKENI. V lost 8 bases to trimming and J lost 0 bases, with 11 bases between them. CDR3 sequence: CASKQGSSGNTIYF. CDR3 bases: TGTGCCAGCAAGCAGGGCAGCTCTGGAAACACCATATATTTT.

This chain links TRBV5-4 with TRBJ1-6, with 7 bases identical to TRBD1. The germline CDR1 and CDR2 sequences are SGHNT and YYREEE (reference sequence). The CDR3 sequence is 15 residues long. The ends lost 5 bases at V and 5 bases at J; junction bases unmatched: 7. DNA for the CDR3: TGTGCCAGCAGTACTCGACAGGGCCATAATTCACCCCTCCACTTT. This translates into CASSTRQGHNSPLHF.

This clone was found a few times. V usage is TRBV5-5 and J usage is TRBJ1-6; 11 bases agree with TRBD1. The CDR3 runs 16 residues. Germline trimming cut 2 bases from V and 6 bases from J; bases unmatched to any gene: 4. Germline CDR1 and CDR2: SGHKS and YYEKEE (reference sequence). For the CDR3, the DNA is TGTGCCAGCAGCTTAGGGACAGGGGGAAGTAATTCACCCCTCCACTTT. It yields the protein CASSLGTGGSNSPLHF.

The CDR3 loop reads CAHQAQGAAPNGYTF. The CDR3 bases are TGTGCCCATCAGGCCCAGGGGGCTGCCCCAAATGGCTACACCTTC. The V gene is TRBV30, the J gene TRBJ1-2, with TRBD1 matching over 8 bases. Losses at the gene ends were 8 bases for V and 6 bases for J; bases not matched to a gene: 17. The CDR3 totals 15 residues. Per the germline V gene, CDR1 is GTSNPN and CDR2 is SVGIG (reference sequence). The full variable domain, with the rest looked up from reference TRBV30 and TRBJ1-2, is SQTIHQWPATLVQPVGSPLSLECTVEGTSNPNLYWYRQAAGRGLQLLFYSVGIGQISSEVPQNLSASRPQDRQFILSSKKLLLSDSGFYLCAHQAQGAAPNGYTFGSGTRLTVV.

J is TRBJ1-6 and V is TRBV29-1; D perhaps matches TRBD1 (5 bases). CDR3 length: 12 residues. Germline V CDR1 and CDR2: SQVTM, ANQGSEA. V was pared by 1 base and J by 12 bases, with 10 bases between. CDR3 sequence: CSVEAPGGPLHF. The CDR3 DNA sequence: TGCAGCGTTGAAGCCCCCGGGGGACCCCTCCACTTT.

This clone was observed a few times. Other DNA sequences in the sample encode the same CDR3. The V and J genes are TRBV9 and TRBJ2-7, with D possibly being TRBD1 (5 bases). This CDR3 has 13 amino acids. CDR1 and CDR2 (germline): SGDLS, YYNGEE. The V end was cut by 0 bases, the J end by 2 bases, with 6 bases between. CDR3 amino acids: CASSVGQTYEQYF. In DNA, the CDR3 is TGTGCCAGCAGCGTAGGACAGACCTACGAGCAGTACTTC.

The V gene is TRBV6-4, the J gene TRBJ2-1, with 11 bases lining up with TRBD1. J lost 6 bases, V lost 3 bases, and 1 base had no gene match. Germline V lookup: CDR1 MRHNA, CDR2 SNTAGT. The CDR3 runs to 14 residues. In DNA form, the CDR3 reads TGTGCCAGCAGTGAGGGGACAGGGGGCAATGAGCAGTTCTTC. It codes for CASSEGTGGNEQFF.

This clone has a single count. The chain combines TRBV15 with TRBJ2-7; 10 bases map to TRBD1. V lost 3 bases, J lost 4 bases, and 6 bases stayed unmatched. Germline values: CDR1 LNHNV, CDR2 YYDKDF (reference sequence). The CDR3 length is 15 residues. This CDR3 is CATSRNRDRGYEQYF. In DNA, the CDR3 is TGTGCCACCAGCAGGAACCGGGACAGGGGATACGAGCAGTACTTC.

The CDR3 sequence is CASSTLVEIFGYTF. The CDR3 coding sequence is TGTGCCAGCAGCACCTTGGTCGAGATATTCGGCTACACCTTC. The chain links TRBV28 to TRBJ1-2; D remains ambiguous. Per the germline V gene, CDR1 is MDHEN and CDR2 is SYDVKM. This CDR3 has 14 amino acids. V was cut by 6 bases and J by 8 bases, with 19 bases left in between.

The rearrangement uses TRBV28 and TRBJ1-5; D is perhaps TRBD1 (6 bases). Germline CDR1 reads MDHEN; CDR2 reads SYDVKM. The CDR3 loop spans 18 amino acids. CDR3 in amino acids: CGTLGLGAGTQNRQPQHF. In nucleotides, the CDR3 is TGTGGTACTTTAGGCTTGGGGGCAGGGACCCAAAATAGACAGCCCCAGCATTTT.

The rearrangement links TRBV5-1 to TRBJ1-1; D unresolved. The CDR3 covers 14 residues. Germline loops: CDR1 SGHRS, CDR2 YFSETQ. V lost 0 bases to trimming and J lost 4 bases, with 10 bases between them. Written as DNA, the CDR3 is TGCGCCAGCAGCTTGGTAGCGGTGGGCACTGAAGCTTTCTTT. Translating gives CASSLVAVGTEAFF.

The chain is built from TRBV9 and TRBJ2-6; 8 positions match TRBD2. Per germline, CDR1 SGDLS and CDR2 YYNGEE. CDR3 length equals 21 residues. Trimming took 0 bases from V and 0 from J; bases not matched to a gene: 14. The CDR3: CASSVAAGGRGESSGANVLTF. The CDR3 DNA is TGTGCCAGCAGCGTAGCCGCGGGGGGTAGGGGGGAGAGCTCTGGGGCCAACGTCCTGACTTTC.

J is TRBJ2-7 and V is TRBV13; 9 positions agree with TRBD1. Trimming removed 5 bases from V and 6 bases from J; junction bases left unmatched: 5. From germline, CDR1 is PRHDT and CDR2 FYEKMQ (reference sequence). The CDR3 covers 13 residues. CDR3 in DNA: TGTGCCAGCAGCACGGACAGGGGACGCGAGCAGTACTTC. Protein product: CASSTDRGREQYF.